This T cell receptor (beta chain) was recovered during a study of breast tumors, draining lymph nodes, adjacent tissues. TCRdb processed the multiplex PCR reads anew with MiXCR; each CDR3 protein has one entry. Seen here are 140,000 or so distinct CDR3 sequences, approximately 29% observed once, and the top ten hold approximately 2.2%. The table lists this clonotype with a count of one. Germline CDR1 reads SGHRS; CDR2 reads YFSETQ. Trimming shortened V by 0 bases and J by 5 bases, and 17 bases separated the two germline ends. This CDR3 spans 16 amino acids. The lymph nodes were axillary draining lymph nodes from breast cancer patients.

This sequence originates from a female donor with breast cancer. Some clones in this sample may be carry-over from other donors' samples. Sequences were obtained from axillary lymph node tissue. The gene calls are TRBV5-1 and TRBJ2-5; D is perhaps TRBD1 or TRBD2 (5 bases each). DNA of the CDR3: TGCGCCAGCAGCTTGGCCGCGTTCGGGGCCACTGAGACCCAGTACTTC. Amino acid sequence: CASSLAAFGATETQYF.